This T cell receptor (beta chain) was captured by sequencing in a study of T cell responses to AZD1222 COVID-19 vaccine. The V end was cut by 2 bases, the J end by 0 bases, with 21 bases between. CDR1 and CDR2 from the germline V gene are SGHRS and YFSETQ. The length of the CDR3 is 18 residues. This clone is a singleton in its sample. Its antigen is unknown. Libraries were prepared by immunoSEQ multiplex PCR; TCRdb keeps only in-frame clonotypes and omits some of them. Of about 96,000 clones listed, 89% are singletons. Study-wide results and caveats: In the spike-specific TCR repertoire, nearly half reportedly target unmutated variant regions.

The specimen was peripheral blood, collected on day 0 of AZD1222 vaccination. The chain uses TRBV5-1 and TRBJ2-7; the D gene could be TRBD1 or TRBD2 (5 bases each). This clonotype was sampled from an adult in good health. The CDR3 DNA follows: TGCGCCAGCAGCTTATGGAAGAGTACAGGAGGAAGCTCCTACGAGCAGTACTTC. It translates to CASSLWKSTGGSSYEQYF.